This is a list of T cell receptor beta chains from one sample in a study of cytomegalovirus exposure and HLA in healthy donors. The protocol was immunoSEQ multiplex PCR, while the TCRdb copy is restricted to in-frame clones and leaves out a portion. The table shows some 180,000 clones, with around 78% occurring only once. Input material: PBMCs. The source of these receptors is a man aged 25-45 years in good health and CMV-seronegative. Each CDR3 is given with its conserved first and last residue. Each record gives: D gene, clone size, J gene, V gene, CDR3 DNA, CDR3 protein. A D gene is named only where the DNA matches it firmly. Only some rows state a clone size, as once, few, many or a class for expanded clones.

d_call: TRBD1
clone_size: -
j_call: TRBJ2-4
v_call: TRBV27
cdr3_nt: TGTGCCAGCAGTCCAAGACAGGGGTTAGCCAAAAACATTCAGTACTTC
cdr3_aa: CASSPRQGLAKNIQYF

d_call: TRBD1
clone_size: -
j_call: TRBJ1-4
v_call: TRBV19
cdr3_nt: TGTGCCAGTAGTAGCAGGGGGAAGGACTACGCAACTAATGAAAAACTGTTTTTT
cdr3_aa: CASSSRGKDYATNEKLFF

d_call: -
clone_size: few
j_call: TRBJ2-3
v_call: TRBV6-6
cdr3_nt: TGTGCCAGCAGCCCCGGGGAGGTAGATACGCAGTATTTT
cdr3_aa: CASSPGEVDTQYF

d_call: -
clone_size: -
j_call: TRBJ1-2
v_call: TRBV5-1
cdr3_nt: TGCGCCAGCAGCCTGGGATGGATGACAGGAGTCCTCTATGGCTACACCTTC
cdr3_aa: CASSLGWMTGVLYGYTF

d_call: TRBD2
clone_size: once
j_call: TRBJ2-7
v_call: TRBV4-2
cdr3_nt: TGTGCCAGCAGCCAGGGACTAGCGGGAGTTAGCTCCTACGAGCAGTACTTC
cdr3_aa: CASSQGLAGVSSYEQYF

d_call: TRBD1
clone_size: few
j_call: TRBJ2-7
v_call: TRBV10-1
cdr3_nt: TGCGCCAGCAGTGACCCGGGACAGGGGGGGGAGCAGTACTTC
cdr3_aa: CASSDPGQGGEQYF

d_call: -
clone_size: once
j_call: TRBJ2-7
v_call: TRBV5-1
cdr3_nt: TGCGCCAGCAGCCCGTCGGACTTCTACGAGCAGTACTTC
cdr3_aa: CASSPSDFYEQYF

d_call: TRBD1
clone_size: -
j_call: TRBJ1-1
v_call: TRBV28
cdr3_nt: TGTGCCAGCAGTTGGGACAGTTACACTGAAGCTTTCTTT
cdr3_aa: CASSWDSYTEAFF

d_call: TRBD2
clone_size: once
j_call: TRBJ2-7
v_call: TRBV6-6
cdr3_nt: TGTGCCAGCAGTTACCCCCCCGGGCTAGCGGGCTACGAGCAGTACTTC
cdr3_aa: CASSYPPGLAGYEQYF

d_call: TRBD2
clone_size: -
j_call: TRBJ2-5
v_call: TRBV18
cdr3_nt: TGTGCCAGCTCACCAGTACAGTCCAATAGCGGGAAAGAGACCCAGTACTTC
cdr3_aa: CASSPVQSNSGKETQYF

d_call: TRBD2
clone_size: -
j_call: TRBJ2-7
v_call: TRBV18
cdr3_nt: TGTGCCAGCTCACCGGGACTAGCTGACTCCTACGAGCAGTACTTC
cdr3_aa: CASSPGLADSYEQYF

d_call: -
clone_size: -
j_call: TRBJ1-1
v_call: TRBV19
cdr3_nt: TGTGCCAGTAGTCATAGGGGGAACACTGAAGCTTTCTTT
cdr3_aa: CASSHRGNTEAFF

d_call: TRBD1
clone_size: once
j_call: TRBJ2-2
v_call: TRBV18
cdr3_nt: TGTGCCAGCTCACCGGACAGGGTGGTCGCCGGGGAGCTGTTTTTT
cdr3_aa: CASSPDRVVAGELFF

d_call: TRBD2
clone_size: few
j_call: TRBJ2-7
v_call: TRBV7-2
cdr3_nt: TGTGCCAGCAGCTTAGAGGCGGGAGTCGGGGCGGTGCAGTACTTC
cdr3_aa: CASSLEAGVGAVQYF

d_call: TRBD1
clone_size: -
j_call: TRBJ2-7
v_call: TRBV5-4
cdr3_nt: TGTGCCAGCAGCTCCCCGACAGGGCTAGGATCGTACGAGCAGTACTTC
cdr3_aa: CASSSPTGLGSYEQYF

d_call: TRBD2
clone_size: -
j_call: TRBJ2-1
v_call: TRBV4-1
cdr3_nt: TGCGCCAGCAGCCCAGCGGGCGGGAGGGCCAACAATGAGCAGTTCTTC
cdr3_aa: CASSPAGGRANNEQFF

d_call: TRBD2
clone_size: -
j_call: TRBJ2-7
v_call: TRBV10-2
cdr3_nt: TGCGCCAGCAGTGAGACTAGCGGGAGCGACGAGCAGTACTTC
cdr3_aa: CASSETSGSDEQYF

d_call: TRBD1
clone_size: -
j_call: TRBJ1-3
v_call: TRBV6-5
cdr3_nt: TGTGCCAGCAGCAACTCAGGGGGTACTGGAAACACCATATATTTT
cdr3_aa: CASSNSGGTGNTIYF

d_call: TRBD1
clone_size: -
j_call: TRBJ1-3
v_call: TRBV5-6
cdr3_nt: TGTGCCAGCAGCCCTCGGACAGGGAGGTCTGGAAACACCATATATTTT
cdr3_aa: CASSPRTGRSGNTIYF

d_call: TRBD2
clone_size: -
j_call: TRBJ2-7
v_call: TRBV4-1
cdr3_nt: TGCGCCAGCAGCCAAGGAATGACTAGCGGTGTATCTTACTTC
cdr3_aa: CASSQGMTSGVSYF

d_call: TRBD1
clone_size: few
j_call: TRBJ2-1
v_call: TRBV5-4
cdr3_nt: TGTGCCAGCAGCCCGGACAGGGTCTCGACCGATGAGCAGTTCTTC
cdr3_aa: CASSPDRVSTDEQFF

d_call: TRBD2
clone_size: -
j_call: TRBJ2-5
v_call: TRBV18
cdr3_nt: TGTGCCAGCTCAAGCGGGACCCGGGAGACCCAGTACTTC
cdr3_aa: CASSSGTRETQYF

d_call: -
clone_size: -
j_call: TRBJ2-7
v_call: TRBV14
cdr3_nt: TGTGCCAGCAGCCATACCGGGGAGCAGTACTTC
cdr3_aa: CASSHTGEQYF

d_call: TRBD2
clone_size: -
j_call: TRBJ2-6
v_call: TRBV27
cdr3_nt: TGTGCCAGCAGTCACCGCCTAGCGGGAGGGAGTGGGGCCAACGTCCTGACTTTC
cdr3_aa: CASSHRLAGGSGANVLTF

d_call: TRBD1
clone_size: few
j_call: TRBJ2-7
v_call: TRBV5-1
cdr3_nt: TGCGCCAGCAGCTTCCGGACAGGTTCCAACGAGCAGTACTTC
cdr3_aa: CASSFRTGSNEQYF

d_call: TRBD1
clone_size: -
j_call: TRBJ1-4
v_call: TRBV11-2
cdr3_nt: TGTGCCAGCAGCTCTCACCGGGACAGGGGGATTGGTAATGAAAAACTGTTTTTT
cdr3_aa: CASSSHRDRGIGNEKLFF

d_call: -
clone_size: -
j_call: TRBJ2-7
v_call: TRBV28
cdr3_nt: TGTGCCAGCAGTGCCGGGAGACGTAGCGAGCAGTACTTC
cdr3_aa: CASSAGRRSEQYF

d_call: -
clone_size: -
j_call: TRBJ2-3
v_call: TRBV27
cdr3_nt: TGTGCCAGCAGTTTAAGCAGGGGAGGCACAGATACGCAGTATTTT
cdr3_aa: CASSLSRGGTDTQYF

d_call: TRBD2
clone_size: -
j_call: TRBJ2-7
v_call: TRBV9
cdr3_nt: TGTGCCAGCAGCGATCCCGGGACTAGAGCCTACGAGCAGTACTTC
cdr3_aa: CASSDPGTRAYEQYF

d_call: TRBD1
clone_size: -
j_call: TRBJ1-2
v_call: TRBV6-5
cdr3_nt: TGTGCCAGCTGGGGACAGTATGGCTACACCTTC
cdr3_aa: CASWGQYGYTF

d_call: -
clone_size: -
j_call: TRBJ2-7
v_call: TRBV27
cdr3_nt: TGTGCCAGCAGTTTAGCAGGGGCTTACGAGCAGTACTTC
cdr3_aa: CASSLAGAYEQYF

d_call: TRBD2
clone_size: -
j_call: TRBJ2-1
v_call: TRBV28
cdr3_nt: TGTGCCAGCAGTTCCGTTCTCCGGCGGGAGGGCCAGTATGAGCAGTTCTTC
cdr3_aa: CASSSVLRREGQYEQFF